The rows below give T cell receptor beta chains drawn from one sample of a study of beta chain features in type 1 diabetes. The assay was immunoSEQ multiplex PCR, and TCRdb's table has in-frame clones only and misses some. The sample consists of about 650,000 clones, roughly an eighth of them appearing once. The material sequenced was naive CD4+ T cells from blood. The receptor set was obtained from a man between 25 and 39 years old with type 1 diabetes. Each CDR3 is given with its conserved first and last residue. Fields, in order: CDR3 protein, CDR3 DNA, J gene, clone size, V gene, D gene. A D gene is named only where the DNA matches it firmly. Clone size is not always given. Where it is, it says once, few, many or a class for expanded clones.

CDR3 protein: CASSQDGRGSSYNEQFF; CDR3 DNA: TGCGCCAGCAGCCAAGATGGACGGGGGAGCTCCTACAATGAGCAGTTCTTC; J gene: TRBJ2-1; clone size: few; V gene: TRBV4-1; D gene: -
CDR3 protein: CASSQAIDTQPGELFF; CDR3 DNA: TGTGCCAGCAGCCAAGCCATAGACACCCAGCCCGGGGAGCTGTTTTTT; J gene: TRBJ2-2; clone size: few; V gene: TRBV4-2; D gene: -
CDR3 protein: CASIIQGNTEAFF; CDR3 DNA: TGTGCCAGCATTATTCAGGGGAACACTGAAGCTTTCTTT; J gene: TRBJ1-1; clone size: once; V gene: TRBV2; D gene: -
CDR3 protein: CAWSASRGGNIQYF; CDR3 DNA: TGTGCCTGGAGTGCATCCCGGGGGGGAAACATTCAGTACTTC; J gene: TRBJ2-4; clone size: few; V gene: TRBV30; D gene: TRBD2
CDR3 protein: CASSPPHGRENTDTQYF; CDR3 DNA: TGTGCCAGCTCACCACCACACGGACGTGAGAACACAGATACGCAGTATTTT; J gene: TRBJ2-3; clone size: few; V gene: TRBV18; D gene: -
CDR3 protein: CAWSVRLETQYF; CDR3 DNA: TGTGCCTGGAGTGTACGGCTGGAGACCCAGTACTTC; J gene: TRBJ2-5; clone size: few; V gene: TRBV30; D gene: -
CDR3 protein: CSVTGGTDTQYF; CDR3 DNA: TGCAGCGTTACAGGGGGAACAGATACGCAGTATTTT; J gene: TRBJ2-3; clone size: -; V gene: TRBV29-1; D gene: TRBD1
CDR3 protein: CASSLYGQATGANVLTF; CDR3 DNA: TGTGCCAGCAGCTTATACGGGCAGGCTACTGGGGCCAACGTCCTGACTTTC; J gene: TRBJ2-6; clone size: few; V gene: TRBV7-2; D gene: -
CDR3 protein: CASSQGRRGQIADTQYF; CDR3 DNA: TGTGCCAGCAGCCAAGGCCGCAGGGGGCAGATTGCAGATACGCAGTATTTT; J gene: TRBJ2-3; clone size: -; V gene: TRBV14; D gene: TRBD1
CDR3 protein: CASSLKPAGWENSPLHF; CDR3 DNA: TGTGCCAGCAGTTTAAAACCCGCAGGGTGGGAGAATTCACCCCTCCACTTT; J gene: TRBJ1-6; clone size: -; V gene: TRBV27; D gene: -
CDR3 protein: CAWSAGSAPEPQHF; CDR3 DNA: TGTGCCTGGAGTGCAGGGTCAGCTCCTGAGCCCCAGCATTTT; J gene: TRBJ1-5; clone size: -; V gene: TRBV30; D gene: -
CDR3 protein: CSVSPTYGEKLFF; CDR3 DNA: TGCAGCGTCAGCCCCACGTACGGAGAAAAACTGTTTTTT; J gene: TRBJ1-4; clone size: -; V gene: TRBV29-1; D gene: -
CDR3 protein: CASSPRSGQPQHF; CDR3 DNA: TGTGCCAGTAGTCCCCGGAGTGGTCAGCCCCAGCATTTT; J gene: TRBJ1-5; clone size: few; V gene: TRBV19; D gene: -
CDR3 protein: CASRGTGRETQYF; CDR3 DNA: TGTGCCAGCAGAGGGACAGGGAGGGAGACCCAGTACTTC; J gene: TRBJ2-5; clone size: -; V gene: TRBV6-1; D gene: TRBD1
CDR3 protein: CASSLGSSNQPQHF; CDR3 DNA: TGTGCCAGCAGCTTGGGGAGTAGCAATCAGCCCCAGCATTTT; J gene: TRBJ1-5; clone size: few; V gene: TRBV5-6; D gene: -
CDR3 protein: CASSSSRLAGARYQETQYF; CDR3 DNA: TGTGCCAGCAGCTCATCTCGACTAGCGGGGGCGAGGTACCAAGAGACCCAGTACTTC; J gene: TRBJ2-5; clone size: few; V gene: TRBV7-9; D gene: TRBD2
CDR3 protein: CASSLSLGQGAVFTGELFF; CDR3 DNA: TGTGCCAGCAGCTTATCTCTGGGACAGGGGGCTGTCTTTACCGGGGAGCTGTTTTTT; J gene: TRBJ2-2; clone size: few; V gene: TRBV7-8; D gene: TRBD1
CDR3 protein: CAIKAQGSYNEQFF; CDR3 DNA: TGTGCCATCAAGGCACAGGGGTCCTACAATGAGCAGTTCTTC; J gene: TRBJ2-1; clone size: few; V gene: TRBV10-3; D gene: TRBD1
CDR3 protein: CASSERTVSYGYTF; CDR3 DNA: TGTGCCAGCAGTGAGCGGACAGTAAGCTATGGCTACACCTTC; J gene: TRBJ1-2; clone size: few; V gene: TRBV2; D gene: -
CDR3 protein: CASSLVEGSSYEQYF; CDR3 DNA: TGTGCCAGCAGCTTAGTAGAGGGCAGCTCCTACGAGCAGTACTTC; J gene: TRBJ2-7; clone size: few; V gene: TRBV7-2; D gene: -
CDR3 protein: CASSLGLAPEYEQYF; CDR3 DNA: TGTGCCAGCAGCTTAGGACTAGCTCCTGAGTACGAGCAGTACTTC; J gene: TRBJ2-7; clone size: few; V gene: TRBV7-2; D gene: TRBD2
CDR3 protein: CASSPDGGSSEAFF; CDR3 DNA: TGTGCCAGCTCACCCGACGGGGGCTCCTCTGAAGCTTTCTTT; J gene: TRBJ1-1; clone size: -; V gene: TRBV18; D gene: -
CDR3 protein: CAISDGRDYGYTF; CDR3 DNA: TGTGCCATCAGTGACGGACGGGACTATGGCTACACCTTC; J gene: TRBJ1-2; clone size: few; V gene: TRBV10-3; D gene: -
CDR3 protein: CASSQDSPNTGELFF; CDR3 DNA: TGCGCCAGCAGCCAGGACAGCCCGAACACCGGGGAGCTGTTTTTT; J gene: TRBJ2-2; clone size: -; V gene: TRBV5-1; D gene: -
CDR3 protein: CASSPLAGGQSGELFF; CDR3 DNA: TGTGCCAGCAGTCCCCTAGCGGGGGGGCAATCCGGGGAGCTGTTTTTT; J gene: TRBJ2-2; clone size: few; V gene: TRBV11-3; D gene: TRBD2
CDR3 protein: CASSGECFYEQYF; CDR3 DNA: TGTGCCAGCAGCGGAGAGTGTTTCTACGAGCAGTACTTC; J gene: TRBJ2-7; clone size: few; V gene: TRBV21-1; D gene: -
CDR3 protein: CASSLALGSGRETQYF; CDR3 DNA: TGTGCCAGCAGCTTAGCGCTGGGCAGTGGTCGAGAGACCCAGTACTTC; J gene: TRBJ2-5; clone size: -; V gene: TRBV7-9; D gene: -
CDR3 protein: CASSKARSGNEQFF; CDR3 DNA: TGTGCCAGCAGCAAAGCCCGTTCCGGGAATGAGCAGTTCTTC; J gene: TRBJ2-1; clone size: few; V gene: TRBV21-1; D gene: -
CDR3 protein: CASSLVTGSRTDTQYF; CDR3 DNA: TGTGCCAGCAGCTTGGTGACCGGGTCCCGCACAGATACGCAGTATTTT; J gene: TRBJ2-3; clone size: -; V gene: TRBV11-1; D gene: -
CDR3 protein: CASSPGTANQPQHF; CDR3 DNA: TGTGCCAGCAGCCCCGGGACAGCTAATCAGCCCCAGCATTTT; J gene: TRBJ1-5; clone size: -; V gene: TRBV6-6; D gene: TRBD1
CDR3 protein: CAWSEAPGDYGYTF; CDR3 DNA: TGTGCCTGGAGCGAGGCCCCAGGGGACTATGGCTACACCTTC; J gene: TRBJ1-2; clone size: few; V gene: TRBV30; D gene: -
CDR3 protein: CASTRDRVYEQYF; CDR3 DNA: TGTGCCAGCACCCGGGACAGGGTCTACGAGCAGTACTTC; J gene: TRBJ2-7; clone size: -; V gene: TRBV5-4; D gene: TRBD1
CDR3 protein: CASSTRDRGVQYF; CDR3 DNA: TGTGCCAGCAGCACACGGGACAGGGGTGTGCAGTACTTC; J gene: TRBJ2-7; clone size: few; V gene: TRBV11-3; D gene: TRBD1
CDR3 protein: CASSDLRQGHYGYTF; CDR3 DNA: TGTGCCAGCAGTGACCTACGACAGGGGCACTATGGCTACACCTTC; J gene: TRBJ1-2; clone size: few; V gene: TRBV6-1; D gene: TRBD1
CDR3 protein: CASSLGGVGNQPQHF; CDR3 DNA: TGCGCCAGCAGCTTGGGTGGGGTAGGCAATCAGCCCCAGCATTTT; J gene: TRBJ1-5; clone size: -; V gene: TRBV5-1; D gene: -
CDR3 protein: CASSPGTRLGTNEKLFF; CDR3 DNA: TGCGCCAGCAGCCCTGGGACAAGGCTAGGGACTAATGAAAAACTGTTTTTT; J gene: TRBJ1-4; clone size: few; V gene: TRBV4-3; D gene: -
CDR3 protein: CASSSVPRGNTGELFF; CDR3 DNA: TGTGCCAGCAGCTCAGTGCCCCGGGGTAACACCGGGGAGCTGTTTTTT; J gene: TRBJ2-2; clone size: few; V gene: TRBV7-2; D gene: -
CDR3 protein: CASSQARPNLTNYGYTF; CDR3 DNA: TGCGCCAGCAGCCAAGCTCGGCCCAACCTAACAAACTATGGCTACACCTTC; J gene: TRBJ1-2; clone size: few; V gene: TRBV4-3; D gene: -
CDR3 protein: CASSSLQAGGANVLTF; CDR3 DNA: TGTGCCAGCAGCTCATTACAGGCGGGTGGGGCCAACGTCCTGACTTTC; J gene: TRBJ2-6; clone size: few; V gene: TRBV5-4; D gene: -